Presented here are 7 T cell receptor beta chains from one specimen sequenced in a study of cytomegalovirus exposure and HLA in healthy donors. PCR primers comprised 60 Vbeta and 13 Jbeta primers. The data were produced by immunoSEQ multiplex PCR, yet TCRdb's version contains in-frame clones alone and is incomplete. This sample has about 130,000 clones, with roughly 84% found just once. Sequencing used PBMCs. The receptors stem from a woman aged 18-29 years in good health and CMV-seropositive.

Written as DNA, the CDR3 is TGCGCCAGCAGCCAAGCTGCCGGGACAGGGTTATCCTACGAGCAGTACTTC. It encodes CASSQAAGTGLSYEQYF. The chain has TRBV4-1 and TRBJ2-5; 9 bases map to TRBD1. With the DNA end fitting TRBJ2-7 better, the J assignment may be wrong. The germline V gene encodes CDR1 MGHRA and CDR2 YSYEKL. The CDR3 sequence is 17 residues long.

This chain joins TRBV27 and TRBJ2-7; TRBD1 matches 9 bases. CDR3 length equals 15 residues. Germline V gene sequence: CDR1 MNHEY, CDR2 SMNVEV (reference sequence). The V and J ends lost 5 bases and 3 bases, in that order; junction bases with no gene match: 8. For the CDR3, the DNA is TGTGCCAGCAGTCCTAACAGGGGGCAATTCTACGAGCAGTACTTC. Translated, it gives CASSPNRGQFYEQYF.

The gene calls are TRBV7-9 and TRBJ2-5; 8 nucleotides match TRBD1. The J call is doubtful: the DNA matches TRBJ2-7 better. Germline assignment: CDR1 SEHNR and CDR2 FQNEAQ (reference sequence). The CDR3 loop spans 15 amino acids. CDR3 loop: CASSYTGGTSYEQYF. The CDR3 DNA is TGTGCCAGCAGCTATACAGGGGGGACCTCCTACGAGCAGTACTTC.

V is TRBV7-2 and J is TRBJ2-5; 7 bases match TRBD1. V dropped 1 base and J dropped 4; count of bases not matched to a gene: 6. Germline lookup yields CDR1 SGHTA and CDR2 FQGNSA. The CDR3 runs to 15 residues. This CDR3 is CASSLGQGPLETQYF. The CDR3, as DNA: TGTGCCAGCAGCTTAGGACAGGGACCTTTAGAGACCCAGTACTTC.

This clone was seen once. The rearrangement links TRBV6-6 to TRBJ1-2; 12 nucleotides match TRBD1. The germline V gene encodes CDR1 MNHNY and CDR2 SVGAGI (reference sequence). The CDR3 is 15 amino acids. V shed 6 bases and J 4 bases; nucleotides not matched to a gene: 6. The CDR3 nucleotides read TGTGCCAGCAGCGGGACAGGGGGCAGGAGCTATGGCTACACCTTC. It translates to CASSGTGGRSYGYTF.

This rearrangement joins TRBV19 to TRBJ1-2; 9 positions agree with TRBD1. The CDR3 covers 16 residues. The J segment lost 4 bases and the V segment lost 5 bases, leaving 11 bases of the junction unmatched. Looked up from germline, CDR1 is LNHDA and CDR2 is SQIVND (reference sequence). In DNA form, the CDR3 reads TGTGCCAGTAGTCTCCGGGACAGGGTTAGGACCTATGGCTACACCTTC. Translated, it gives CASSLRDRVRTYGYTF.

This chain joins TRBV30 and TRBJ1-3; D is possibly TRBD1 (6 bases). The ends were cut back, 0 bases at V and 4 bases at J, with 13 bases in the middle. The germline V gene encodes CDR1 GTSNPN and CDR2 SVGIG (reference sequence). The CDR3 consists of 15 residues. The CDR3: CAWSVEQGLGNTIYF. In DNA form, the CDR3 reads TGTGCCTGGAGTGTGGAACAGGGTCTCGGAAACACCATATATTTT.